A single sample gave rise to the 28 T cell receptor beta chains below, sequenced in a study of T-cell reconstitution after alpha-beta-depleted transplantation in children (TCRdb year 2016). The library came from PCR. This sample was sequenced with an Illumina HiSeq 2500. TCR library preparation used molecular barcoding, with unique molecular identifiers applied to normalize quantification of the TCRbeta repertoire. The public reads were quality trimmed at Q25 with fastp and then assembled into clones with MiXCR by TCRdb, keeping productive beta chains. Records with the same CDR3 protein are collapsed into one entry carrying the most frequent genes and DNA. The sample table contains some 550,000 distinct CDR3 sequences; only one count was recorded for about 16% of them. Less than 4% of the sample belongs to the ten largest clones. The starting material was PBMCs from the stem cell graft donor, obtained from the stem cell graft. All receptors come from a human donor who donated a stem cell graft to a child with acute lymphoblastic leukemia.

This clonotype was seen only a few times. The chain uses TRBV7-9 and TRBJ1-3, with D tentatively TRBD1 (6 bases). Germline lookup yields CDR1 SEHNR and CDR2 FQNEAQ (reference sequence). Trimming left V 5 bases short and J 0 bases short, with 14 bases between. The CDR3 is made up of 16 amino acids. The CDR3 sequence: CASSRPGGRSGNTIYF. The CDR3 DNA sequence: TGTGCCAGCAGCCGCCCCGGGGGGCGCTCTGGAAACACCATATATTTT. The whole variable domain, remainder taken from reference TRBV7-9 and TRBJ1-3, is DTGVSQNPRHKITKRGQNVTFRCDPISEHNRLYWYRQTLGQGPEFLTYFQNEAQLEKSRLLSDRFSAERPKGSFSTLEIQRTEQGDSAMYLCASSRPGGRSGNTIYFGEGSWLTVV.

This clonotype was counted between two and nine times. V is TRBV14 and J is TRBJ2-4; no clear D gene. Germline V lookup: CDR1 SGHDN, CDR2 FVKESK. This CDR3 has 19 residues. V shed 0 bases and J shed 0 bases, with 18 bases lying between them. The CDR3, as DNA: TGTGCCAGCAGCCAAGAGAAAATCAGGTTATGGCTAGCCAAAAACATTCAGTACTTC. This translates into CASSQEKIRLWLAKNIQYF.

The CDR3 DNA is TGTGCCAGCAGTGGTCAGTACACAGATACGCAGTATTTT. Protein product: CASSGQYTDTQYF. The rearrangement joins TRBV6-4 to TRBJ2-3; D call uncertain. Germline V gene data show CDR1 as MRHNA and CDR2 as SNTAGT. The length of the CDR3 is 13 residues. V shed 4 bases and J shed 2 bases, with 7 bases lying between them.

V gene TRBV6-1 combines with J gene TRBJ1-2; no reliable D call. The V and J ends lost 1 base and 3 bases respectively, with 12 bases between them. Germline V CDR1 and CDR2: MNHNS, SASEGT. The CDR3 consists of 15 residues. The CDR3 loop reads CASSEGYRPDYGYTF. CDR3 coding DNA: TGTGCCAGCAGTGAAGGGTACCGTCCGGACTATGGCTACACCTTC.

This clonotype was detected many times. The rearrangement links TRBV2 to TRBJ1-4, with D tentatively TRBD1 (6 bases). Germline V gene sequence: CDR1 SNHLY, CDR2 FYNNEI. Trimming pared 1 base from V and 7 bases from J, leaving 13 bases between. CDR3 length: 15 amino acids. The CDR3 nucleotides read TGTGCCAGCAGTGAAGGAGCGGGGGGCAGTGAAAAACTGTTTTTT. Protein product: CASSEGAGGSEKLFF.

CDR3: CASSLDWELHEQYF. DNA for the CDR3: TGCGCCAGCAGCTTGGACTGGGAACTCCACGAGCAGTACTTC. The rearrangement joins TRBV5-1 to TRBJ2-7; D not certain. Germline CDR1 reads SGHRS; CDR2 reads YFSETQ. Between the trimmed V and J ends, which lost 0 bases and 5 bases, there was a span of 12 bases. CDR3 size: 14 residues.

This clonotype was observed a handful of times. The chain links TRBV4-1 to TRBJ2-5, with a tentative D call TRBD1 (6 bases). The V gene lost 2 bases and the J gene lost 2 bases, with 12 bases spanning the gap. The CDR3 runs 15 residues. The germline CDR1 and CDR2 sequences are MGHRA and YSYEKL. The CDR3 loop reads CASSQPTGKQETQYF. The CDR3 nucleotides read TGCGCCAGCAGCCAACCAACAGGGAAGCAAGAGACCCAGTACTTC.

This chain connects TRBV5-8 to TRBJ2-1; 7 positions match TRBD2. The length of the CDR3 is 15 residues. Germline values: CDR1 SGHTS, CDR2 YDEGEE. The V segment lost 4 bases and the J segment 0 bases; nucleotides outside the gene matches: 4. As DNA, the CDR3 is TGTGCCAGCAGCACAGCGGGACGCTCCTACAATGAGCAGTTCTTC. It codes for CASSTAGRSYNEQFF.

This chain connects TRBV4-1 to TRBJ2-2; the match to TRBD2 covers 14 bases. CDR1 and CDR2 (germline): MGHRA, YSYEKL. The CDR3 extends over 17 amino acids. J gave up 2 bases and V 4 bases, and 3 bases lay outside the gene matches. DNA of the CDR3: TGCGCCAGCAGCCGGGGACTAGCGGGAGCCAACACCGGGGAGCTGTTTTTT. Its protein product is CASSRGLAGANTGELFF.

J is TRBJ1-1 and V is TRBV18; the D is unclear. The CDR3 consists of 11 residues. Trimming removed 4 bases at V and 6 bases at J, with 6 bases between. Germline loops: CDR1 KGHSH, CDR2 LQKENI. CDR3 coding DNA: TGTGCCAGCTCACGGGTTGCTGAAGCTTTCTTT. Translation gives CASSRVAEAFF.

This chain connects TRBV20-1 to TRBJ2-4; 14 positions agree with TRBD2. Germline V lookup: CDR1 DFQATT, CDR2 SNEGSKA (reference sequence). The ends lost 6 bases at V and 8 bases at J; junction bases unmatched: 9. This CDR3 comprises 15 residues. The CDR3 reads CSARGLAGGPHIQYF. The CDR3 DNA follows: TGCAGTGCGCGAGGACTAGCGGGGGGCCCCCACATTCAGTACTTC.

The chain combines TRBV29-1 with TRBJ2-7; 9 nucleotides agree with TRBD2. CDR3 length: 14 residues. Trimming took 6 bases from V and 0 from J; bases not matched to a gene: 6. The germline V gene has CDR1 SQVTM and CDR2 ANQGSEA. In DNA, the CDR3 is TGCAGCGTGGGGGCTAGCGGGAACTCCTACGAGCAGTACTTC. It codes for CSVGASGNSYEQYF.

The chain combines TRBV2 with TRBJ2-1, with D possibly being TRBD2 (6 bases). There are 11 residues in the CDR3. CDR1 is SNHLY and CDR2 is FYNNEI in the germline V gene. With 7 bases removed from V and 9 bases from J, the gap between germline ends came to 10 bases. The CDR3 DNA is TGTGCCAGCACTATGGGGGGTGAGCAGTTCTTC. It specifies CASTMGGEQFF.

This clonotype has more than one count but fewer than ten. The chain is built from TRBV7-3 and TRBJ2-7; TRBD1 might be the D (6 bases). The germline gives CDR1 SGHTA, CDR2 FQGTGA. V lost 2 bases and J lost 6, with 14 bases in between. This CDR3 spans 14 amino acids. The CDR3 bases are TGTGCCAGCAGCTTAGGGGGCGAGCTCTCCGAGCAGTACTTC. Protein sequence: CASSLGGELSEQYF.

This sequence joins TRBV28 and TRBJ2-2; 11 nucleotides line up with TRBD2. With V trimmed by 5 bases and J by 3 bases, 5 bases remained unmatched. Per the germline V gene, CDR1 is MDHEN and CDR2 is SYDVKM. The length of the CDR3 is 16 residues. In nucleotides, the CDR3 is TGTGCCAGCAGTGCCCCACTAGCGGGAGACACCGGGGAGCTGTTTTTT. Translating gives CASSAPLAGDTGELFF. The complete variable domain, with remaining parts taken from reference TRBV28 and TRBJ2-2, reads DVKVTQSSRYLVKRTGEKVFLECVQDMDHENMFWYRQDPGLGLRLIYFSYDVKMKEKGDIPEGYSVSREKKERFSLILESASTNQTSMYLCASSAPLAGDTGELFFGEGSRLTVL.

This chain connects TRBV29-1 to TRBJ2-1, with unresolved D. The germline V and J ends were trimmed by 7 bases and 2 bases, with 12 bases remaining between them. Germline V gives CDR1 SQVTM, CDR2 ANQGSEA. The CDR3 is made up of 13 amino acids. The CDR3 protein is CSELLPPYNEQFF. In DNA, the CDR3 is TGCAGCGAGCTATTACCCCCCTACAATGAGCAGTTCTTC.

This clonotype was seen more than once but under ten times. The genes are TRBV27 and TRBJ2-2; D perhaps matches TRBD1 (5 bases). V lost 7 bases, J lost 5 bases, and 20 bases lay in between. The CDR3 covers 16 residues. Germline V lookup: CDR1 MNHEY, CDR2 SMNVEV (reference sequence). The CDR3 nucleotides are TGTGCCAGCACCTCCTCAGGGTGGTATACGACCGGGGAGCTGTTTTTT. It translates to CASTSSGWYTTGELFF.

This clonotype was counted only a few times. The chain carries TRBV20-1 and TRBJ2-1; 8 positions match TRBD2. Germline V lookup: CDR1 DFQATT, CDR2 SNEGSKA (reference sequence). V shed 3 bases and J 7 bases; nucleotides not matched to a gene: 8. The CDR3 covers 14 residues. CDR3 coding DNA: TGCAGTGCTAGCAAGCGGGAGAAATTGAATGAGCAGTTCTTC. Translating gives CSASKREKLNEQFF.

The V and J genes are TRBV5-1 and TRBJ2-3; no clear D. This CDR3 comprises 16 residues. The V end was cut by 4 bases, the J end by 3 bases, with 18 bases between. Germline CDR1 is SGHRS and CDR2 is YFSETQ. CDR3 region: CASSMSMGVGTDTQYF. The CDR3, as DNA: TGCGCCAGCAGCATGAGCATGGGCGTGGGGACAGATACGCAGTATTTT.

This clonotype has just a few counts. V gene TRBV20-1 combines with J gene TRBJ2-6; perhaps TRBD2 as D (6 bases). The CDR3 runs 16 residues. From germline, CDR1 is DFQATT and CDR2 SNEGSKA (reference sequence). The germline V and J ends were trimmed by 0 bases and 2 bases, with 11 bases remaining between them. The CDR3 spells CSARDEAGTGANVLTF. Written as DNA, the CDR3 is TGCAGTGCTAGAGACGAGGCGGGGACTGGGGCCAACGTCCTGACTTTC.

The gene calls are TRBV7-3 and TRBJ2-3; 13 bases match TRBD2. This CDR3 comprises 16 residues. Unmatched junction bases numbered 7, after V lost 5 bases and J lost 5 bases. The germline V gene encodes CDR1 SGHTA and CDR2 FQGTGA. CDR3 in DNA: TGTGCCAGCAGCCTCGGACTAGCGGGAGTCAAAGATACGCAGTATTTT. Protein product: CASSLGLAGVKDTQYF.

The chain recombines TRBV9 with TRBJ1-2; D remains ambiguous. CDR3 length: 15 amino acids. Germline CDR1 and CDR2: SGDLS and YYNGEE. V lost 0 bases to trimming and J lost 4 bases, with 13 bases between them. CDR3 sequence (DNA): TGTGCCAGCAGCGTAGAGGGCGGGAACCCCTATGGCTACACCTTC. It translates to CASSVEGGNPYGYTF.

The CDR3, as DNA: TGCGCCAGCAGCTTGGACAGGAACCTTCCGACCTACGAGCAGTACTTC. Its protein is CASSLDRNLPTYEQYF. The chain couples TRBV5-1 to TRBJ2-7; a possible D gene is TRBD1 (5 bases). The germline V gene has CDR1 SGHRS and CDR2 YFSETQ. The length of the CDR3 is 16 residues. V lost 0 bases and J 2 bases, leaving 15 bases between the germline ends.

This chain uses TRBV5-1 with TRBJ1-2, with D maybe TRBD1 (5 bases). The V end lost 1 base, the J end lost 6 bases, and 16 bases lay between the germline ends. The CDR3 has 15 amino acids. Germline-derived CDR1 and CDR2 are SGHRS and YFSETQ. For the CDR3, the DNA is TGCGCCAGCAGCTTGCTGATACCTCAGGGTCATGGCTACACCTTC. Translated: CASSLLIPQGHGYTF.

The chain uses TRBV20-1 and TRBJ2-1; D uncertain. Trimming took 4 bases from V and 0 from J, leaving 10 bases between them. In germline, CDR1 is DFQATT, CDR2 SNEGSKA (reference sequence). This CDR3 has 14 residues. This CDR3 is CSATAGSSYNEQFF. The CDR3 DNA follows: TGCAGTGCTACCGCAGGCAGCTCCTACAATGAGCAGTTCTTC.

The gene calls are TRBV9 and TRBJ2-1; 9 nucleotides line up with TRBD1. The CDR3 consists of 14 residues. J lost 7 bases, V lost 0 bases, and 2 bases had no gene match. Germline V lookup: CDR1 SGDLS, CDR2 YYNGEE. CDR3 DNA sequence: TGTGCCAGCAGCGTAGAACAGGGGGCGAATGAGCAGTTCTTC. This sequence encodes CASSVEQGANEQFF.

This clonotype occurred a few times. The chain has TRBV18 and TRBJ1-4; 8 bases agree with TRBD1. CDR1 and CDR2 (germline): KGHSH, LQKENI. V dropped 4 bases and J dropped 2; count of bases not matched to a gene: 9. There are 17 residues in the CDR3. CDR3 in DNA: TGTGCCAGCTCACGATCAGGGGGCGCGGCTACTAATGAAAAACTGTTTTTT. It codes for CASSRSGGAATNEKLFF.

The chain combines TRBV6-1 with TRBJ1-3; the match to TRBD1 covers 8 bases. V shed 8 bases and J 2 bases; nucleotides not matched to a gene: 11. This CDR3 contains 16 residues. Germline assignment: CDR1 MNHNS and CDR2 SASEGT. CDR3 in amino acids: CASSQQGEVAGNTIYF. CDR3 coding DNA: TGTGCCAGCTCCCAACAGGGGGAGGTCGCTGGAAACACCATATATTTT.